A single sample is the source of the 24 T cell receptor beta chains below, sequenced in a study of identical twins. TCRdb reanalysed the 5' RACE reads using MiXCR and keeps one entry per CDR3 protein. The sample includes about 570,000 distinct CDR3 sequences, more than 9% of them seen just once. These data were likewise used in another study, on yellow fever vaccine responses in identical twins.

The sequencing input was PBMCs. All receptors come from a woman in her late teens or twenties in good health.

The chain uses TRBV2 and TRBJ2-1; TRBD2 might be the D (5 bases). CDR3 length: 15 amino acids. Germline CDR1 and CDR2: SNHLY and FYNNEI. Trimming cost V 7 bases and J 0 bases, with 13 bases left between them. CDR3 protein: CASNPSRGSYNEQFF. In DNA, the CDR3 is TGTGCCAGCAACCCGTCTCGGGGCTCCTACAATGAGCAGTTCTTC.

This clonotype was seen ten or more times. The CDR3 protein is CASSVRQGSDTQYF. The CDR3 DNA follows: TGTGCCAGCAGCGTAAGGCAGGGGTCAGATACGCAGTATTTT. This chain links TRBV9 with TRBJ2-3; D may be TRBD1 (6 bases). Germline V gives CDR1 SGDLS, CDR2 YYNGEE. V lost 1 base to trimming and J lost 4 bases, with 10 bases between them. The CDR3 runs to 14 residues.

V is TRBV7-9 and J is TRBJ2-7; possible D gene TRBD1, 5 bases. Looked up from germline, CDR1 is SEHNR and CDR2 is FQNEAQ (reference sequence). With 1 base removed from V and 2 bases from J, the gap between germline ends came to 12 bases. This CDR3 region has 15 residues. The CDR3 here is CASSLVPGRAYEQYF. In DNA, the CDR3 is TGTGCCAGCAGCTTAGTACCGGGCAGGGCCTACGAGCAGTACTTC.

The chain has TRBV12-3 or TRBV12-4 and TRBJ2-1, with TRBD2 identical over 14 bases. V was clipped by 5 bases and J by 9 bases; unmatched bases: 9. This CDR3 contains 16 residues. The CDR3 DNA reads as TGTGCCAGCAGTGACAGGACTAGCGGGGGGCGGGGTGAGCAGTTCTTC. This sequence encodes CASSDRTSGGRGEQFF.

V and J are TRBV7-8 and TRBJ2-1; D perhaps matches TRBD2 (6 bases). The V gene lost 3 bases and the J gene lost 4 bases, with 13 bases spanning the gap. Germline V CDR1 and CDR2: SGHVS, FQNEAQ. CDR3 size: 15 residues. CDR3 bases: TGTGCCAGCAGCTTCGCCCGACTAGGTTACAATGAGCAGTTCTTC. Translation gives CASSFARLGYNEQFF.

A few counts support this clonotype. The chain has TRBV3-1 and TRBJ2-7; weak D call: TRBD2 (6 bases). Trimming pared 1 base from V and 3 bases from J, leaving 13 bases between. The germline V gene encodes CDR1 LGHDT and CDR2 YNNKEL (reference sequence). CDR3 length equals 15 residues. The CDR3, as DNA: TGTGCCAGCAGCCAAGTTTCCGGGGGTAACTACGAGCAGTACTTC. It specifies CASSQVSGGNYEQYF.

Only one count was recorded for this clonotype. V and J are TRBV30 and TRBJ2-1, with D maybe TRBD2 (5 bases). The V end lost 5 bases, the J end lost 0 bases, and 14 bases lay between the germline ends. Looked up from germline, CDR1 is GTSNPN and CDR2 is SVGIG (reference sequence). This CDR3 comprises 15 residues. This CDR3 reads CAWDRDGGSYNEQFF. In DNA form, the CDR3 reads TGTGCCTGGGACCGGGATGGAGGCTCCTACAATGAGCAGTTCTTC.

There are many counts of this clonotype. The V and J genes are TRBV12-3 or TRBV12-4 and TRBJ2-1; TRBD1 agrees at 9 bases. The junction had 10 bases not matched to a gene; V was cut back by 2 bases and J by 8 bases. There are 16 residues in the CDR3. This CDR3 is CASSLSAGTGRHEQFF. The CDR3 DNA reads TGTGCCAGCAGTTTATCCGCCGGGACAGGGAGACATGAGCAGTTCTTC.

The chain links TRBV7-8 to TRBJ2-1; 7 bases match TRBD2. CDR3 size: 16 residues. V lost 6 bases to trimming and J lost 6 bases; unmatched junction nucleotides: 14. Germline assignment: CDR1 SGHVS and CDR2 FQNEAQ. CDR3 coding DNA: TGTGCCAGCAGACGACAACCCGGGACTACCTCCAATGAGCAGTTCTTC. It codes for CASRRQPGTTSNEQFF.

This clonotype was observed at least ten times. J is TRBJ2-1 and V is TRBV9, with 8 bases aligning to TRBD2. Germline assignment: CDR1 SGDLS and CDR2 YYNGEE. The J segment lost 4 bases and the V segment lost 0 bases, leaving 6 bases of the junction unmatched. The CDR3 is 16 residues long. CDR3 sequence reads: CASSVGNLAGYNEQFF. DNA for the CDR3: TGTGCCAGCAGCGTAGGAAATTTAGCGGGATACAATGAGCAGTTCTTC. Full variable domain (outside the CDR3, taken from reference TRBV9 and TRBJ2-1): DSGVTQTPKHLITATGQRVTLRCSPRSGDLSVYWYQQSLDQGLQFLIQYYNGEERAKGNILERFSAQQFPDLHSELNLSSLELGDSALYFCASSVGNLAGYNEQFFGPGTRLTVL.

The chain carries TRBV4-3 and TRBJ2-7, with D perhaps being TRBD1 or TRBD2 (6 bases each). This CDR3 is built from 13 residues. In germline, CDR1 is LGHNA, CDR2 YSLEER. Trimming took off 2 bases at V and 6 bases at J, with 11 bases between the two ends. In DNA, the CDR3 is TGCGCCAGCAGCCAATGGGGGGCTGGCGAGCAGTACTTC. Residues: CASSQWGAGEQYF.

The gene calls are TRBV6-4 and TRBJ2-1; TRBD1 aligns across 9 bases. Per germline, CDR1 MRHNA and CDR2 SNTAGT. The CDR3 consists of 18 residues. V shed 11 bases and J 5 bases; nucleotides not matched to a gene: 22. The CDR3 reads CACCPWSQRDREDNEQFF. CDR3 DNA sequence: TGTGCCTGCTGTCCGTGGAGCCAGCGGGACAGGGAAGACAATGAGCAGTTCTTC.

The rearrangement links TRBV29-1 to TRBJ1-2, with D perhaps matching TRBD1 (5 bases). CDR3 length: 12 amino acids. Trimming cost V 0 bases and J 7 bases, with 9 bases left between them. CDR1 and CDR2 from the germline V gene are SQVTM and ANQGSEA. The CDR3 DNA is TGCAGCGTTGAAGATTGGGGGTCTGGCTACACCTTC. Its protein product is CSVEDWGSGYTF.

This clonotype appeared many times. The chain links TRBV20-1 to TRBJ1-5, with unresolved D. The V and J ends lost 1 base and 2 bases respectively, with 6 bases between them. Per the germline V gene, CDR1 is DFQATT and CDR2 is SNEGSKA (reference sequence). This CDR3 contains 13 residues. The CDR3 region has the DNA TGCAGTGCTAGAGTTCCAGGCAATCAGCCCCAGCATTTT. This encodes CSARVPGNQPQHF.

This clonotype has at least ten counts. The rearrangement uses TRBV29-1 and TRBJ2-3, with 10 bases matching TRBD2. V shed 3 bases and J 4 bases; nucleotides not matched to a gene: 10. CDR1 and CDR2 from the germline V gene are SQVTM and ANQGSEA. CDR3 length: 16 residues. CDR3 sequence reads: CSVDTLAGAYPDTQYF. For the CDR3, the DNA is TGCAGCGTTGATACGCTAGCGGGAGCTTATCCAGATACGCAGTATTTT.

This chain joins TRBV7-2 and TRBJ2-3, with no clear D. Germline loops: CDR1 SGHTA, CDR2 FQGNSA. This CDR3 has 15 residues. Trimming shortened V by 4 bases and J by 3 bases, and 14 bases separated the two germline ends. CDR3 protein: CASSSASTRTDTQYF. CDR3 nucleotide sequence: TGTGCCAGCAGCTCCGCGTCGACCCGGACAGATACGCAGTATTTT.

There are a few counts of this clonotype. The chain couples TRBV11-2 to TRBJ2-5; tentative D call: TRBD1 (6 bases). The CDR3 spans 15 residues. CDR1 is SGHAT, CDR2 FQNNGV, per germline. Deletions cut 0 bases from V and 4 bases from J, with 12 bases between. The CDR3 coding sequence is TGTGCCAGCAGCTTAGATGCGACAGGAGGAGAGACCCAGTACTTC. This translates into CASSLDATGGETQYF.

This clonotype was found many times. This chain connects TRBV3-1 to TRBJ2-1; D perhaps matches TRBD1 (5 bases). The CDR3 runs to 14 residues. V shed 4 bases and J shed 3 bases, with 10 bases lying between them. Germline V gene data show CDR1 as LGHDT and CDR2 as YNNKEL (reference sequence). The CDR3 sequence is CASSPLDNYNEQFF. CDR3 bases: TGTGCCAGCAGCCCCCTGGACAACTACAATGAGCAGTTCTTC.

This clonotype was observed a few times. The rearrangement joins TRBV20-1 to TRBJ1-4; 9 positions agree with TRBD1. The CDR3 spans 14 residues. The V and J ends lost 0 bases and 7 bases, in that order; junction bases with no gene match: 3. Germline CDR1 DFQATT, CDR2 SNEGSKA (reference sequence). CDR3 protein: CSAREGTGTEKLFF. CDR3 nucleotide sequence: TGCAGTGCTAGAGAGGGGACAGGGACTGAAAAACTGTTTTTT.

This clonotype was seen at least ten times. The chain couples TRBV20-1 to TRBJ2-1, with 12 bases aligning to TRBD2. The germline V gene has CDR1 DFQATT and CDR2 SNEGSKA (reference sequence). The V segment lost 4 bases and the J segment 6 bases; nucleotides outside the gene matches: 7. CDR3 length: 15 residues. CDR3 DNA: TGCAGTGCTAACCGACTAGCGGGGGCCCTCAATGAGCAGTTCTTC. It is translated as CSANRLAGALNEQFF.

This clonotype was seen repeatedly, ten times or more. The chain carries TRBV7-2 and TRBJ2-2, with D perhaps TRBD2 (6 bases). The V gene's germline CDR1 is SGHTA and CDR2 FQGNSA. V was pared by 4 bases and J by 2 bases, with 14 bases between. The length of the CDR3 is 16 residues. The CDR3 DNA reads as TGTGCCAGCAGCTCAACGGGACTCAAAAACACCGGGGAGCTGTTTTTT. This encodes CASSSTGLKNTGELFF.

The table lists this clonotype with a few counts. This chain links TRBV3-1 with TRBJ2-7, with 10 bases that match TRBD2. Germline assignment: CDR1 LGHDT and CDR2 YNNKEL (reference sequence). The CDR3 covers 16 residues. The ends lost 7 bases at V and 6 bases at J; junction bases unmatched: 15. Here the CDR3 DNA reads TGTGCCAGCAAGCTCGGAGGCGCTAGCGGGAGTGGCGAGCAGTACTTC. Protein product: CASKLGGASGSGEQYF.

The chain has TRBV28 and TRBJ1-4, with 9 bases lining up with TRBD1. From germline, CDR1 is MDHEN and CDR2 SYDVKM. This CDR3 comprises 16 residues. The V and J ends lost 5 bases and 1 base, in that order; junction bases with no gene match: 5. CDR3 sequence reads: CASSLGQGKTNEKLFF. In nucleotides, the CDR3 is TGTGCCAGCAGTCTAGGACAGGGGAAAACTAATGAAAAACTGTTTTTT.

The V call is TRBV12-3 or TRBV12-4, the J call TRBJ2-5; 9 nucleotides match TRBD1. CDR3 size: 16 residues. After removal of 3 bases from V and 1 base from J, the junction contained 6 bases not matched to a gene. CDR3 sequence reads: CASSFGTGPGQETQYF. DNA of the CDR3: TGTGCCAGCAGTTTCGGGACAGGGCCTGGCCAAGAGACCCAGTACTTC.